This T cell receptor beta chain appears in the sequencing data of a study of neoadjuvant anti-PD-1 for oral cavity cancer. Regarding the study as a whole: Non-responders to neoadjuvant nivolumab had significantly more clonal PBMC T cells than responders.

Data came from immunoSEQ multiplex PCR; TCRdb stores just in-frame clones and leaves some out. Here the sample spans over 13,000 clones, approximately 70% being singletons. Notes on this clone: The antigen is unknown.

The CDR3 extends over 14 amino acids. Germline CDR1 reads SGHRS; CDR2 reads YFSETQ. The ends lost 7 bases at V and 2 bases at J; junction bases unmatched: 7. Specimen: PBMCs, collected before nivolumab (anti-PD-1) treatment. The sequence came from a person aged 35-79 years with oral cavity squamous cell carcinoma. The chain employs TRBV5-1 and TRBJ2-3; 7 bases agree with TRBD1. The CDR3 sequence is CASSRTGDTDTQYF. The CDR3, as DNA: TGCGCCAGCTCACGGACAGGTGACACAGATACGCAGTATTTT.